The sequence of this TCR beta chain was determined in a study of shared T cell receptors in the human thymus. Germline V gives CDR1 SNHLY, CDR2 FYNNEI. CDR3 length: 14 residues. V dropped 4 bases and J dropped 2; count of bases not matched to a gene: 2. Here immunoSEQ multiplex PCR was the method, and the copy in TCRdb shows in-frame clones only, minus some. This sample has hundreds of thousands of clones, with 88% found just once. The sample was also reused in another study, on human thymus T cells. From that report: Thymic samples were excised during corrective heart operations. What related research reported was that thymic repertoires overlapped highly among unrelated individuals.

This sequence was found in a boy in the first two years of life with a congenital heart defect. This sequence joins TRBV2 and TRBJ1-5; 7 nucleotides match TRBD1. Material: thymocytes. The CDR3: CASSGTGGNQPQHF. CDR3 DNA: TGTGCCAGCAGTGGGACAGGCGGCAATCAGCCCCAGCATTTT.